The 12 T cell receptor beta chains given below trace back to one sample, sequenced in a study of blood T cell repertoires in COVID-19. Generated by immunoSEQ multiplex PCR, the TCRdb table keeps only in-frame clones and is missing some. Of approximately 160,000 clones detected, about 83% appear once; the ten largest clones hold about 4%. Sequenced material: PBMCs or T cells enriched from blood (not recorded which). The receptors were gathered from a woman between 50 and 59 years old in a cohort exposed to, infected with or recovered from COVID-19 (not recorded which).

V usage is TRBV2 and J usage is TRBJ2-2; perhaps TRBD2 as D (6 bases). Trimming left V 6 bases short and J 6 bases short, with 14 bases between. Germline V lookup: CDR1 SNHLY, CDR2 FYNNEI. The CDR3 is 14 amino acids. The CDR3 DNA sequence: TGTGCCAGCAGAGCCTCCGGGGGATCCGGGGAGCTGTTTTTT. Protein sequence: CASRASGGSGELFF.

The rearrangement uses TRBV19 and TRBJ1-5; no definite D call. The CDR3 totals 13 residues. V gave up 8 bases and J gave up 2 bases, with 10 bases separating them. Per germline, CDR1 LNHDA and CDR2 SQIVND (reference sequence). CDR3 sequence reads: CASCNSRNQPQHF. CDR3 sequence (DNA): TGTGCCAGTTGTAACAGCCGCAATCAGCCCCAGCATTTT. The variable domain in full, with the rest retrieved from reference TRBV19 and TRBJ1-5, is DGGITQSPKYLFRKEGQNVTLSCEQNLNHDAMYWYRQDPGQGLRLIYYSQIVNDFQKGDIAEGYSVSREKKESFPLTVTSAQKNPTAFYLCASCNSRNQPQHFGDGTRLSIL.

This clone was counted a few times. This chain joins TRBV21-1 and TRBJ1-5. TRBV21-1 is designated a pseudogene. This CDR3 has 18 amino acids. The CDR3 region has the DNA TGTGCCAGCAGCAATTACCCGGGGTCGGTGGGGATAATCCAGCCCCAGCATTTT. Residues: CASSNYPGSVGIIQPQHF.

The gene calls are TRBV11-2 and TRBJ2-3; TRBD2 agrees at 11 bases. Per germline, CDR1 SGHAT and CDR2 FQNNGV. The junction had 6 bases not matched to a gene; V was cut back by 1 base and J by 6 bases. The length of the CDR3 is 16 residues. CDR3: CASSLGLAGGGDTQYF. CDR3 DNA sequence: TGTGCCAGCAGCTTAGGGCTAGCGGGAGGAGGGGATACGCAGTATTTT.

The chain employs TRBV19 and TRBJ2-7; D unclear. V lost 6 bases, J lost 2 bases, and 14 bases lay in between. The CDR3 spans 14 residues. Germline V gene data show CDR1 as LNHDA and CDR2 as SQIVND (reference sequence). The CDR3 nucleotides are TGTGCCAGTAGCCTAAGACATGTCGCCTACGAGCAGTACTTC. The encoded protein is CASSLRHVAYEQYF. Drawing the rest from reference TRBV19 and TRBJ2-7, the complete variable domain is DGGITQSPKYLFRKEGQNVTLSCEQNLNHDAMYWYRQDPGQGLRLIYYSQIVNDFQKGDIAEGYSVSREKKESFPLTVTSAQKNPTAFYLCASSLRHVAYEQYFGPGTRLTVT.

The gene calls are TRBV27 and TRBJ2-1, with 10 nucleotides matching TRBD2. The CDR3 extends over 15 amino acids. Per the germline V gene, CDR1 is MNHEY and CDR2 is SMNVEV (reference sequence). With 2 bases clipped from V and 7 bases from J, the junction kept 5 bases outside the gene matches. In DNA, the CDR3 is TGTGCCAGCAGTTTAACTAGCGGGATCTGGAATGAGCAGTTCTTC. As protein: CASSLTSGIWNEQFF.

The chain combines TRBV27 with TRBJ2-3; 8 bases align to TRBD2. CDR1 is MNHEY and CDR2 is SMNVEV in the germline V gene (reference sequence). The CDR3 has 16 residues. V lost 4 bases and J lost 2; bases outside the gene matches: 8. CDR3: CASSSILADLTDTQYF. The DNA of the CDR3 is TGTGCCAGCAGTTCCATACTAGCGGATCTCACAGATACGCAGTATTTT.

The chain joins TRBV18 to TRBJ2-5; the D is unclear. Trimming took off 5 bases at V and 3 bases at J, with 10 bases between the two ends. The CDR3 length is 13 residues. Germline V CDR1 and CDR2: KGHSH, LQKENI. This CDR3 is CASSSGRKETQYF. In DNA, the CDR3 is TGTGCCAGCTCATCGGGTAGGAAAGAGACCCAGTACTTC.

This clone was found many times. This chain uses TRBV7-2 with TRBJ1-2, with 9 bases identical to TRBD1. This CDR3 region has 16 residues. Trimming took 0 bases from V and 5 from J; bases not matched to a gene: 7. Germline V gene lookup returns CDR1 SGHTA and CDR2 FQGNSA. CDR3: CASSLAVIQGAYGYTF. The CDR3, as DNA: TGTGCCAGCAGCTTAGCCGTGATACAGGGGGCTTATGGCTACACCTTC.

V usage is TRBV5-5 and J usage is TRBJ2-5; the match to TRBD2 covers 8 bases. The V segment lost 5 bases and the J segment 3 bases; nucleotides outside the gene matches: 15. The CDR3 covers 17 residues. CDR1 is SGHKS, CDR2 YYEKEE, per germline (reference sequence). For the CDR3, the DNA is TGTGCCAGCAGTTCTGGAGGAGCGGGAGTTACCAAAGAGACCCAGTACTTC. This gives the protein CASSSGGAGVTKETQYF.

A few counts support this clone. This chain's CDR3 is CASRFLDRQNTEAFF. The CDR3 nucleotides read TGTGCCAGCAGGTTTCTGGACAGACAGAACACTGAAGCTTTCTTT. The rearrangement joins TRBV28 to TRBJ1-1; perhaps TRBD1 as D (6 bases). CDR1 is MDHEN and CDR2 is SYDVKM in the germline V gene. The CDR3 is 15 residues long. The V end lost 6 bases, the J end lost 1 base, and 15 bases lay between the germline ends.

This chain joins TRBV28 and TRBJ2-1; 8 bases fit TRBD1. This CDR3 contains 14 residues. The V gene end was trimmed by 9 bases and the J gene end by 7 bases; junction bases not matched to a gene: 11. Germline values: CDR1 MDHEN, CDR2 SYDVKM. The CDR3 DNA sequence: TGTGCCAGTATGCCAGGGGGCACGACAAATGAGCAGTTCTTC. Translation gives CASMPGGTTNEQFF. Full variable domain (missing parts from reference TRBV28 and TRBJ2-1): DVKVTQSSRYLVKRTGEKVFLECVQDMDHENMFWYRQDPGLGLRLIYFSYDVKMKEKGDIPEGYSVSREKKERFSLILESASTNQTSMYLCASMPGGTTNEQFFGPGTRLTVL.